This T cell receptor (beta chain) comes out of a study of T cell responses to AZD1222 COVID-19 vaccine. Study-wide results and caveats: Unmutated regions of variants are reportedly targeted by nearly half of spike-specific TCRs. Samples come after the peak T cell response, not at day 14. Donors, mostly white British, included more females; clonal diversity was possibly underestimated. Only 5 to 7 AZD1222 recipients tested seropositive at baseline.

About this clone itself: The antigen is undetermined.

Sequencing used immunoSEQ multiplex PCR; TCRdb keeps in-frame clones, though not all of them. In the table there are approximately 100,000 clones, approximately 86% of which are singletons. The sequences come from peripheral blood, collected 28 days after the second dose of the MenACWY control vaccine. The receptor was isolated from an adult who received the MenACWY meningococcal vaccine as a control.

CDR3: CASSLDGSWFTEAFF. CDR3 bases: TGCGCCAGCAGCTTGGATGGCAGTTGGTTCACTGAAGCTTTCTTT. The chain links TRBV5-1 to TRBJ1-1; D remains unclear. This CDR3 contains 15 residues. CDR1 is SGHRS, CDR2 YFSETQ, per germline. Trimming took off 0 bases at V and 4 bases at J, with 13 bases between the two ends.